This passage covers 11 T cell receptor beta chains from one sample sequenced in a study of T cells in women clearing cervical HPV infection (dated by TCRdb to the late 2010s). Library creation used the immunoSEQ multiplex PCR assay. TCRdb limited this immuneACCESS table to in-frame rearrangements with V and J called. A share of clones is missing; checked studies link under half to unresolved V genes, and the rest is unexplained. This sample's table lists 30,000 to 35,000 clones. The ten most abundant clones make up 7.5% to 9.5% of the sample. The specimen was blood buffy coat. The source of these receptors is a woman aged 18-70 years with a cervical HPV16 infection that either progressed to CIN3+ or cleared (not recorded which).

For this clone: The CDR3 end lies 3 residues beyond the end of the read and is filled in from the germline J gene. The V call is TRBV2, the J call TRBJ2-1; D is perhaps TRBD2 (5 bases). This CDR3 spans 11 amino acids. Germline V lookup: CDR1 SNHLY, CDR2 FYNNEI. The V end was cut by 10 bases, the J end by 6 bases, with 10 bases between. The CDR3: CATFEGNEQFF. The part of the CDR3 DNA that was read is TGTGCCACCTTTGAGGGCAATGAG.

As to this clone: The read is 3 residues too short to cover the CDR3 end, so that end is filled in from the germline J gene. The J gene is TRBJ1-2, the V gene TRBV7-7; D is ambiguous. The germline CDR1 and CDR2 sequences are SSHAT and FNYEAQ (reference sequence). The CDR3 loop spans 14 amino acids. The CDR3 sequence is CASSLGVGYSDYTF. Incomplete CDR3 DNA: TGTGCCAGCAGCTTAGGGGTAGGGTATAGTGAC.

Remarks on this clone: The read ends 3 residues before the CDR3 terminus; that terminus is restored from the germline J gene. The chain has TRBV7-6 and TRBJ2-7; D is perhaps TRBD2 (6 bases). The CDR3 sequence is 14 residues long. CDR1 and CDR2 (germline): SGHVS, FNYEAQ. Trimming removed 8 bases at V and 6 bases at J, with 20 bases between. The DNA read from the CDR3 is TGTGCCAGCTCGCGCGGGGACCCCCCGAGCGAG. It codes for CASSRGDPPSE. The entire CDR3 protein is CASSRGDPPSEQYF. Drawing the rest from reference TRBV7-6 and TRBJ2-7, the complete variable domain is GAGVSQSPRYKVTKRGQDVALRCDPISGHVSLYWYRQALGQGPEFLTYFNYEAQQDKSGLPNDRFSAERPEGSISTLTIQRTEQRDSAMYRCASSRGDPPSEQYFGPGTRLTVT.

About this clone itself: The read gets to within 3 residues of the CDR3 end, and the germline J gene fills in the rest. This chain connects TRBV7-9 to TRBJ1-1; tentative D call: TRBD1 (6 bases). Germline CDR1 and CDR2: SEHNR and FQNEAQ (reference sequence). The CDR3 is 14 amino acids. The CDR3 DNA, read in part, is TGTGCCAGCAGCCCAAACCAGGGGCCGCGGGAA. Translated: CASSPNQGPRE. The whole CDR3 protein is CASSPNQGPREAFF. Full variable domain (missing parts from reference TRBV7-9 and TRBJ1-1): DTGVSQNPRHKITKRGQNVTFRCDPISEHNRLYWYRQTLGQGPEFLTYFQNEAQLEKSRLLSDRFSAERPKGSFSTLEIQRTEQGDSAMYLCASSPNQGPREAFFGQGTRLTVV.

A word on this clone: The CDR3 extends 3 residues past the end of the read, so its final part is completed from the germline J gene. This chain joins TRBV19 and TRBJ2-1, with 8 bases matching TRBD2. CDR1 and CDR2 from the germline V gene are LNHDA and SQIVND (reference sequence). With 3 bases clipped from V and 5 bases from J, the junction kept 9 bases outside the gene matches. This CDR3 spans 16 amino acids. Here the CDR3 reads CASSMSFSGNDNEQFF. The sequenced part of the CDR3 DNA is TGTGCCAGTAGTATGTCCTTTAGCGGGAATGACAATGAG.

In regard to this clone: The sequenced fragment ends 3 residues before the CDR3 boundary, so the rest is inferred from the germline J gene. The genes are TRBV5-1 and TRBJ2-2; 7 bases agree with TRBD1. Germline V lookup: CDR1 SGHRS, CDR2 YFSETQ. CDR3 length: 14 amino acids. CDR3 DNA, as far as it was read: TGCGCCAGCAGTCTCGGGACAGCTAATGAAAAG. It yields the protein CASSLGTANEK. The whole CDR3 sequence is CASSLGTANEKLFF.

Of note for this clone: The sequenced fragment ends 3 residues before the CDR3 boundary, so the rest is inferred from the germline J gene. This chain links TRBV7-6 with TRBJ1-2, with a weak D call TRBD1 (5 bases). The germline V and J ends were trimmed by 7 bases and 3 bases, with 15 bases remaining between them. The CDR3 is 14 residues long. CDR1 SGHVS and CDR2 FNYEAQ come from the germline V gene. The CDR3: CASTPGGQHYGYTF. Incomplete CDR3 DNA: TGTGCCAGCACCCCCGGCGGACAACACTATGGC.

Of note for this clone: The read is 3 residues too short to cover the CDR3 end, so that end is filled in from the germline J gene. The chain recombines TRBV19 with TRBJ1-2, with no clear D. The CDR3 length is 14 residues. Germline V gives CDR1 LNHDA, CDR2 SQIVND (reference sequence). This chain's CDR3 is CASTLLAGGNTYTF. The sequenced part of the CDR3 DNA is TGTGCCAGTACCCTACTAGCGGGAGGTAATACC.

Concerning this clone itself: Coverage ceases 3 residues before the CDR3 finishes, and the germline J gene fills in the end. V is TRBV20-1 and J is TRBJ1-2, with TRBD1 matching 10 bases. J gave up 7 bases and V 3 bases, and 5 bases lay outside the gene matches. There are 13 residues in the CDR3. The germline CDR1 and CDR2 sequences are DFQATT and SNEGSKA (reference sequence). CDR3 DNA (partial): TGCAGTGCTAGGCCGACAGGGGGCGGTGGC. This gives the protein CSARPTGGGG. In full, the CDR3 is CSARPTGGGGYTF.

The CDR3 region is CSARDSQASGGTPDTQYF. The DNA read from the CDR3 is TGCAGTGCTAGAGATTCACAGGCTAGCGGAGGGACCCCGGATACG. The chain recombines TRBV20-1 with TRBJ2-3, with 7 bases lining up with TRBD2. The CDR3 end lies 3 residues beyond the end of the read and is filled in from the germline J gene. Trimming removed 0 bases from V and 6 bases from J; junction bases left unmatched: 18. The CDR3 is 18 residues long. Germline V lookup: CDR1 DFQATT, CDR2 SNEGSKA (reference sequence).

Points on this clone: The CDR3 end lies 3 residues beyond the end of the read and is filled in from the germline J gene. The rearrangement links TRBV7-9 to TRBJ1-2; no definite D call. The CDR3 is made up of 12 amino acids. CDR1 is SEHNR, CDR2 FQNEAQ, per germline (reference sequence). CDR3 region: CASSLWAGSYTF. The CDR3 bases that were read are TGTGCCAGCAGCTTATGGGCCGGCTCC. Full variable domain (remainder filled in from reference TRBV7-9 and TRBJ1-2): DTGVSQNPRHKITKRGQNVTFRCDPISEHNRLYWYRQTLGQGPEFLTYFQNEAQLEKSRLLSDRFSAERPKGSFSTLEIQRTEQGDSAMYLCASSLWAGSYTFGSGTRLTVV.